The rows below give T cell receptor beta chains drawn from one sample of a study of T cells in tumors after PD-1 blockade. Assay: immunoSEQ multiplex PCR; the TCRdb copy retains only in-frame clones and omits some. The data hold roughly 3,500 clones, with about two thirds observed a single time. The sample was tumor tissue, taken before anti-PD-1 treatment. The receptors here all came from a human donor with basal cell carcinoma. The CDR3 runs from the conserved cysteine through the conserved F or W. The D gene is left open where the match is weak. Not all rows give a size; the values are once, few, many and, for expanded clones, a class.

d_gene,j_gene,abundance,v_gene,CDR3nt,CDR3aa
NA,TRBJ1-2,NA,TRBV5-5,TGTGCCAGCACCGACCTCCGGCGAGGGGGAATGGTTGATGGCTACACCTTC,CASTDLRRGGMVDGYTF
NA,TRBJ1-5,NA,TRBV5-6,TGTGCCAGCAGCTTGGGGACAACAATTAATCAGCCCCAGCATTTT,CASSLGTTINQPQHF
TRBD1,TRBJ1-2,NA,TRBV19,TGTGCCAGTAGTACCCGGACAGGGTCACGCTACACCTTC,CASSTRTGSRYTF
TRBD1,TRBJ2-5,NA,TRBV4-2,TGTGCCAGCAGCCAAGTTGGACAGGGGTATCAAGAGACCCAGTACTTC,CASSQVGQGYQETQYF
NA,TRBJ2-5,few,TRBV2,TGTGCCAGCAATCTGAATACAGGTTTGGAGACCCAGTACTTC,CASNLNTGLETQYF
NA,TRBJ1-2,NA,TRBV6-5,TGTGCCAGCAGTAACCAGGGCGACGGCTACACCTTC,CASSNQGDGYTF
NA,TRBJ1-6,few,TRBV2,TGTGCCAGCAGGAGACAGTCCCTGGGTTCACCCCTCCACTTT,CASRRQSLGSPLHF
TRBD2,TRBJ2-5,NA,TRBV3-1/TRBV3-2,TGTGCCAGCAGCCCTACCTCTAGCGGGGGCTTACAAGAGACCCAGTACTTC,CASSPTSSGGLQETQYF
TRBD1,TRBJ1-2,NA,TRBV9,TGTGCCAGCAGCCCCTTCCCGGGACAGGACTCTTATGGCTACACCTTC,CASSPFPGQDSYGYTF
TRBD2,TRBJ2-3,NA,TRBV7-2,TGTGCCAGCAGTGTTCTCGAGCGACTAGCGGGGGGTGATACGCAGTATTTT,CASSVLERLAGGDTQYF
TRBD2,TRBJ2-5,NA,TRBV4-1,TGCGCCAGCAGCCAACTCCAGGCTAGCGGGCAAGAGACCCAGTACTTC,CASSQLQASGQETQYF
NA,TRBJ1-6,NA,TRBV5-5,TGTGCCAGCAGCTTAAGACAGGATGTTTCACCCCTCCACTTT,CASSLRQDVSPLHF
TRBD1,TRBJ2-5,NA,TRBV3-1/TRBV3-2,TGTGCCAGCAGCCAGGACAGGGTTCAAGAGACCCAGTACTTC,CASSQDRVQETQYF
NA,TRBJ2-6,NA,TRBV7-9,TGTGCCAGCAGCTTCCTGATCACGTCTGGGGCCAACGTCCTGACTTTC,CASSFLITSGANVLTF
NA,TRBJ2-2,NA,TRBV19,TGTGCCACCGAAACAGGGGAGGACACCGGGGAGCTGTTTTTT,CATETGEDTGELFF
NA,TRBJ1-5,NA,TRBV25-1,TGTGCCAGCCAGTCCGGTGGGCAGCCCCAGCATTTT,CASQSGGQPQHF
TRBD1,TRBJ2-7,few,TRBV6-6,TGTGCCAGCAGCGACGGGACAGGGTTTTACGAGCAGTACTTC,CASSDGTGFYEQYF
NA,TRBJ2-1,NA,TRBV28,TGTGCCAGCAGTTTAAATGGTGTCCTGCAGTTCTTC,CASSLNGVLQFF
NA,TRBJ2-2,few,TRBV2,TGTGCCAGCAGTGAAATGGGCAGGGGAGGCACCGGGGAGCTGTTTTTT,CASSEMGRGGTGELFF
NA,TRBJ2-4,NA,TRBV21-1,TGTGCCAGCAGTTGGGGAATAGCTACAGCAAGAAAAAACATTCAGTACTTC,CASSWGIATARKNIQYF
NA,TRBJ1-1,NA,TRBV19,TGTGCCAGTAGCAGGGGAGTCAGTGAAGCTTTCTTT,CASSRGVSEAFF
TRBD1,TRBJ2-2,NA,TRBV7-9,TGTGCCAGCAGCTTAGCGCTTTTAAGACAGGGGCGGACCGGGGAGCTGTTTTTT,CASSLALLRQGRTGELFF
TRBD2,TRBJ2-3,NA,TRBV16,TGTGCCAGCAGCAGTAGCGGGCTAAGCACAGATACGCAGTATTTT,CASSSSGLSTDTQYF
NA,TRBJ1-4,NA,TRBV4-1,TGCGCCAGCAGCCCCACAGCCAGGGAGGTACTCGGTGGACTGTTTTTT,CASSPTAREVLGGLFF
NA,TRBJ2-7,NA,TRBV5-1,TGCGCCAGCAGCTTGTTGGGAGTCGACGAGCAGTACTTC,CASSLLGVDEQYF
NA,TRBJ2-1,NA,TRBV5-4,TGTGCCAGCAGCTACAGGGTTAATGAGCAGTTCTTC,CASSYRVNEQFF
NA,TRBJ1-2,NA,TRBV7-9,TGTGCCAGCTACGGTAACAGCGGAAAAAACTATGGCTACACCTTC,CASYGNSGKNYGYTF
TRBD1,TRBJ1-2,few,TRBV2,TGTGCCAGCACTTTGACAGGGTGGTCTCACTATGGCTACACCTTC,CASTLTGWSHYGYTF
TRBD2,TRBJ2-1,once,TRBV9,TGTGCCAGCAGCCACCCCGGGGGGGCGGGCAATGAGCAGTTCTTC,CASSHPGGAGNEQFF
TRBD1,TRBJ2-5,NA,TRBV4-3,TGCGCCAGCAGCCATACTACAGGGGCCGGCCTCCGAGAGACCCAGTACTTC,CASSHTTGAGLRETQYF
TRBD2,TRBJ2-7,NA,TRBV15,TGTGCCACCAGCAGAGATACGGCGGGAGAGGGCTACGAGCAGTACTTC,CATSRDTAGEGYEQYF
NA,TRBJ1-4,NA,TRBV5-4,TGTGCCAGCAGCTCACTAGGTGAAAAACTGTTTTTT,CASSSLGEKLFF
NA,TRBJ1-5,NA,TRBV5-1,TGCGCCAGCAGCCGACTGGGGCCCCAGCATTTT,CASSRLGPQHF
NA,TRBJ2-7,NA,TRBV11-1,TGTGCCAGCAGCGGGTATCCGGGACAAACCTACGAGCAGTACTTC,CASSGYPGQTYEQYF
NA,TRBJ2-7,NA,TRBV19,TGTGCCAGTAGTATTTCGAGCAGGGAAACCTACGAGCAGTACTTC,CASSISSRETYEQYF
NA,TRBJ1-2,NA,TRBV29-1,TGCAGCGTTGTTGGGGATCTTCGATATGGCTACACCTTC,CSVVGDLRYGYTF
TRBD1,TRBJ1-1,NA,TRBV15,TGTGCCACCAGCCTGGGACAGGAGAACACTGAAGCTTTCTTT,CATSLGQENTEAFF
TRBD2,TRBJ2-5,few,TRBV9,TGTGCCAGCAGCGTAGGTACTAGCGGGGGGGCCGGGAAGACCCAGTACTTC,CASSVGTSGGAGKTQYF
TRBD1,TRBJ1-6,few,TRBV7-2,TGTGCCAGCAGCCCATCGGGACAGGGAAGTTCACCCCTCCACTTT,CASSPSGQGSSPLHF
NA,TRBJ2-4,once,TRBV7-9,TGTGCCAGCAGCTTACTTGACAGTCTAAACATTCAGTACTTC,CASSLLDSLNIQYF
NA,TRBJ2-3,NA,TRBV4-3,TGCGCCAGCAGCCAAGATTTAGGAAGCGAAACAGATACGCAGTATTTT,CASSQDLGSETDTQYF
TRBD2,TRBJ2-1,NA,TRBV5-4,TGTGCCAGCAGCTTGACTAGCGGGAGATACAATGAGCAGTTCTTC,CASSLTSGRYNEQFF
NA,TRBJ2-1,NA,TRBV15,TGTGCCACCAGCCTTCGCCTAGGCGTTTACAATGAGCAGTTCTTC,CATSLRLGVYNEQFF
NA,TRBJ1-1,NA,TRBV7-9,TGTGCCAGCACCAGAGGGGGTGGCACTGAAGCTTTCTTT,CASTRGGGTEAFF
NA,TRBJ2-1,NA,TRBV27,TGTGCCAGCAGTTTATCAGGTAGAGGAAGCTCCTACAATGAGCAGTTCTTC,CASSLSGRGSSYNEQFF
NA,TRBJ2-3,NA,TRBV10-3,TGTGCCATCAGTGGGGTGAGCACAGATACGCAGTATTTT,CAISGVSTDTQYF
NA,TRBJ1-5,NA,TRBV9,TGTGCCAGCAGCGTAGCTGGGGACGACCAGCCCCAGCATTTT,CASSVAGDDQPQHF
NA,TRBJ2-4,NA,TRBV2,TGTGCCAGCATCGGGGTTTTAGCCAAAAACATTCAGTACTTC,CASIGVLAKNIQYF
NA,TRBJ1-5,NA,TRBV11-1,TGTGCCAGCAGCTTACCACAGGCTCAAGTGAAGCCCCAGCATTTT,CASSLPQAQVKPQHF
TRBD2,TRBJ2-7,NA,TRBV27,TGTGCCAGCAGTACGACCGAGACTAGCGGGGGAAGAGACGAGCAGTACTTC,CASSTTETSGGRDEQYF
NA,TRBJ1-3,NA,TRBV6-5,TGTGCCAGCAGGCCAGACAGATCCTCTGGAAACACCATATATTTT,CASRPDRSSGNTIYF
NA,TRBJ2-2,NA,TRBV7-7,TGTGCCAGCAGCTTAGGAGGATTAGGCACCGGGGAGCTGTTTTTT,CASSLGGLGTGELFF
NA,TRBJ2-2,NA,TRBV5-5,TGTGCCAGCAGCTCCGGACCGAACACCGGGGAGCTGTTTTTT,CASSSGPNTGELFF